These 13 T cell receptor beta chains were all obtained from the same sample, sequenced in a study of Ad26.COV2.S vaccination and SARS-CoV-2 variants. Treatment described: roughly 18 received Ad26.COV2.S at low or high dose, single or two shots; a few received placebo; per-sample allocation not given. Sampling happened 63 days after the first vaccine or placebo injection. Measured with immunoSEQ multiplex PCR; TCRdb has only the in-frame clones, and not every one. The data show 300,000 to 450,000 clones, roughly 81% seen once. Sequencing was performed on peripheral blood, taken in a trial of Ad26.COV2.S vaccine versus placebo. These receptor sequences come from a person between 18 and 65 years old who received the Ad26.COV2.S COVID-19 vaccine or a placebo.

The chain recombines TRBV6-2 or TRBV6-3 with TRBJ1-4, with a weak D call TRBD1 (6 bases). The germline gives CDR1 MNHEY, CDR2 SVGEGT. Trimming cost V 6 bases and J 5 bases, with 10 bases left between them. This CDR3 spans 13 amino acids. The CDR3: CASSPRGNEKLFF. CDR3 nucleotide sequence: TGTGCCAGCAGCCCAAGGGGGAATGAAAAACTGTTTTTT.

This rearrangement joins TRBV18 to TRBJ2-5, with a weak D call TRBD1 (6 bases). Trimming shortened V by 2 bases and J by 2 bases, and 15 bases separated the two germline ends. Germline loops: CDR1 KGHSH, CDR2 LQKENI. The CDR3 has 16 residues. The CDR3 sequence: CASSPRQQGIQETQYF. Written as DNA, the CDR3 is TGTGCCAGCTCACCAAGGCAACAGGGAATACAAGAGACCCAGTACTTC.

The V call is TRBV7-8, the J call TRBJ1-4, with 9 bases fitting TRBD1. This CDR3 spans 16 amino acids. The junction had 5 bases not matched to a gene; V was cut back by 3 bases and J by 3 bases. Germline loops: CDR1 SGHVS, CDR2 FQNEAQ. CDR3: CASSFGTGKSNEKLFF. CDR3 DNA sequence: TGTGCCAGCAGCTTCGGGACAGGGAAGTCTAATGAAAAACTGTTTTTT.

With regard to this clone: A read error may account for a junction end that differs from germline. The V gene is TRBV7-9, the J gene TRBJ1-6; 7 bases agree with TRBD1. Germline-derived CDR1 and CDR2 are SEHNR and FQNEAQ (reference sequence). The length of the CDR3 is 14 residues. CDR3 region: CVSSRDSNNSSLHF. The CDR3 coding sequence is TGTGTCAGCAGCCGGGACAGTAATAATTCATCCCTCCACTTT.

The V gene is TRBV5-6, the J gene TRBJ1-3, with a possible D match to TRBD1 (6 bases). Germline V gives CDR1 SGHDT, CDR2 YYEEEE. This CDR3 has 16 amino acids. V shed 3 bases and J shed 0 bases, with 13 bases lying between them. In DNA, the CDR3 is TGTGCCAGCAGCTGGGGGGCAGGGAACTCTGGAAACACCATATATTTT. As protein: CASSWGAGNSGNTIYF.

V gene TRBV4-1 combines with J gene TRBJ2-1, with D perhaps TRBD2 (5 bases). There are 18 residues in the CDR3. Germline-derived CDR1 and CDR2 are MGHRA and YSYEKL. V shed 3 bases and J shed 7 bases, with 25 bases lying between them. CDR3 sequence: CASSQETQMALGSNEQFF. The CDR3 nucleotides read TGCGCCAGCAGCCAGGAAACCCAAATGGCACTAGGTTCGAATGAGCAGTTCTTC.

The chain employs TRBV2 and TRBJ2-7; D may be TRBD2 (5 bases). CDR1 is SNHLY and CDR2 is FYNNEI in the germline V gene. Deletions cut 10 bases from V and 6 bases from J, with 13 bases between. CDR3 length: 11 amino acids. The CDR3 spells CATVTGFEQYF. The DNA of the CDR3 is TGTGCCACCGTCACGGGGTTCGAGCAGTACTTC.

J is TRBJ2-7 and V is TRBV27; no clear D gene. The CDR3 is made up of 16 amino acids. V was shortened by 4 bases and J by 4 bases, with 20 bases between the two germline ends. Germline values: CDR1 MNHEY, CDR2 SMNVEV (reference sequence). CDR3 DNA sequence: TGTGCCAGCAGTTCCTCTTACGGCAGAGGTCCTTACGAGCAGTACTTC. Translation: CASSSSYGRGPYEQYF.

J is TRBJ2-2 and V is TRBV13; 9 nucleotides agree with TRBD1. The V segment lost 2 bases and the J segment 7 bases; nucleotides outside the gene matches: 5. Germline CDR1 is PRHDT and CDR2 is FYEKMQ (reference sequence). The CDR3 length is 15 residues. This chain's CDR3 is CASSLYRGQDGELFF. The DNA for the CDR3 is TGTGCCAGCAGCTTATACAGGGGGCAGGACGGGGAGCTGTTTTTT.

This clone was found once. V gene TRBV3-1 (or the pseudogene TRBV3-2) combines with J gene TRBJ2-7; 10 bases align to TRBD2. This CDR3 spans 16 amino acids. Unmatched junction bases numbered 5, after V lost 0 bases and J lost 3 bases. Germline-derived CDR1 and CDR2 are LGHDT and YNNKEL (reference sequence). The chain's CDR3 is CASSQDISGRDYEQYF. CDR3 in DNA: TGTGCCAGCAGCCAAGATATAAGCGGGAGGGACTACGAGCAGTACTTC.

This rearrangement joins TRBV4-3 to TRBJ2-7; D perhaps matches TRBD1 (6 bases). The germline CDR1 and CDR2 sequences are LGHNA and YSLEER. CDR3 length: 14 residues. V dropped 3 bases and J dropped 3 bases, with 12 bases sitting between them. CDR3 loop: CASSHRDNDYEQYF. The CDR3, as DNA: TGCGCCAGCAGCCACCGGGACAACGACTACGAGCAGTACTTC.

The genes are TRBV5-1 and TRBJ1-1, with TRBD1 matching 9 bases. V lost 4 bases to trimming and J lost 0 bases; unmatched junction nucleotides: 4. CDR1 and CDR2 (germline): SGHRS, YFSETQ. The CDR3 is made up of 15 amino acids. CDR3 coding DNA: TGCGCCAGCAGCCGCGGACAGGGGATGAACACTGAAGCTTTCTTT. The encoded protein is CASSRGQGMNTEAFF.

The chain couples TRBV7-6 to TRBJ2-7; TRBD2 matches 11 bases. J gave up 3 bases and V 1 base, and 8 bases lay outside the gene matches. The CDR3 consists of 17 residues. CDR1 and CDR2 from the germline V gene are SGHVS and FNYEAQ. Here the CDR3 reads CASSLVLAGALNYEQYF. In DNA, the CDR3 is TGTGCCAGCAGCTTAGTACTAGCGGGGGCCCTAAACTACGAGCAGTACTTC.